These 15 T cell receptor beta chains were sequenced from one sample in a study of blood T cell repertoires in COVID-19. The protocol was immunoSEQ multiplex PCR, while the TCRdb copy is restricted to in-frame clones and leaves out a portion. Of about 69,000 clones in the sample, more than 75% were seen once. Sequenced sample: peripheral blood. The receptor set was obtained from a man aged 35-49 years with COVID-19, enrolled during active disease.

The J gene is TRBJ1-2, the V gene TRBV6-5, with 8 bases identical to TRBD1. With 7 bases clipped from V and 4 bases from J, the junction kept 8 bases outside the gene matches. Germline assignment: CDR1 MNHEY and CDR2 SVGAGI. The CDR3 covers 14 residues. The CDR3 protein is CASMVAGGLYGYTF. CDR3 DNA sequence: TGTGCCAGCATGGTTGCAGGGGGCCTCTATGGCTACACCTTC.

This CDR3 reads CASSLDRGQGLETQYF. CDR3 nucleotides: TGTGCCAGCAGCTTAGATCGAGGGCAGGGGTTGGAGACCCAGTACTTC. This sequence joins TRBV11-2 and TRBJ2-5; tentative D call: TRBD1 (6 bases). The length of the CDR3 is 16 residues. Trimming shortened V by 0 bases and J by 5 bases, and 16 bases separated the two germline ends. Germline V lookup: CDR1 SGHAT, CDR2 FQNNGV.

CDR3 amino acids: CAIGDTGELFF. The CDR3 DNA sequence: TGTGCCATCGGAGACACCGGGGAGCTGTTTTTT. This chain links TRBV10-3 with TRBJ2-2; no reliable D call. This CDR3 contains 11 residues. With 8 bases removed from V and 3 bases from J, the gap between germline ends came to 4 bases. Germline CDR1 reads ENHRY; CDR2 reads SYGVKD.

The V gene is TRBV19, the J gene TRBJ2-5; 9 bases align to TRBD2. The V segment lost 3 bases and the J segment 5 bases; nucleotides outside the gene matches: 7. The CDR3 has 15 amino acids. Germline CDR1 and CDR2: LNHDA and SQIVND (reference sequence). CDR3 protein: CASSIGVAGVETQYF. CDR3 DNA: TGTGCCAGTAGTATCGGGGTAGCGGGGGTTGAGACCCAGTACTTC.

This clone has a single count. The genes are TRBV5-1 and TRBJ1-2; 7 nucleotides align to TRBD1. The ends lost 4 bases at V and 4 bases at J; junction bases unmatched: 4. This CDR3 is built from 13 residues. CDR1 and CDR2 (germline): SGHRS, YFSETQ. CDR3 sequence: CASSGGQVYGYTF. CDR3 bases: TGCGCCAGCAGCGGTGGACAGGTCTATGGCTACACCTTC.

This chain uses TRBV11-2 with TRBJ1-1; 8 positions match TRBD1. The CDR3 spans 14 residues. In germline, CDR1 is SGHAT, CDR2 FQNNGV. Trimming at V came to 5 bases and at J to 1 base, leaving 3 bases not matched to a gene. The CDR3 reads CASSRGTGNTEAFF. Here the CDR3 DNA reads TGTGCCAGCAGCCGGGGGACAGGGAACACTGAAGCTTTCTTT.

This clone was seen only once. This chain connects TRBV24-1 to TRBJ2-2, with TRBD1 identical over 8 bases. Trimming took 6 bases from V and 2 from J; bases not matched to a gene: 4. Germline CDR1 is KGHDR and CDR2 is SFDVKD. The CDR3 length is 15 residues. In DNA, the CDR3 is TGTGCCACCAGTACAGGGGGTGATAACACCGGGGAGCTGTTTTTT. Amino acids: CATSTGGDNTGELFF.

The chain joins TRBV5-1 to TRBJ2-3; D is uncertain. The V end was cut by 4 bases, the J end by 5 bases, with 8 bases between. The germline V gene encodes CDR1 SGHRS and CDR2 YFSETQ. The CDR3 is made up of 12 amino acids. DNA for the CDR3: TGCGCCAGCAGCCCGGAGCGAGATACGCAGTATTTT. This codes for CASSPERDTQYF.

CDR3 sequence reads: CASSQTGSGANVLTF. Here the CDR3 DNA reads TGTGCCAGCAGCCAAACAGGGTCCGGGGCCAACGTCCTGACTTTC. J is TRBJ2-6 and V is TRBV28; a weak D match, TRBD1 (6 bases). The germline gives CDR1 MDHEN, CDR2 SYDVKM. The CDR3 contains 15 residues. Trimming left V 6 bases short and J 4 bases short, with 13 bases between.

The chain carries TRBV4-1 and TRBJ2-5; TRBD2 agrees at 10 bases. The junction had 18 bases not matched to a gene; V was cut back by 10 bases and J by 1 base. The CDR3 is 18 residues long. Germline V lookup: CDR1 MGHRA, CDR2 YSYEKL. Written as DNA, the CDR3 is TGCGCCACCCAGCTGACGACCGGGACTAGCGTATCCCAAGAGACCCAGTACTTC. This encodes CATQLTTGTSVSQETQYF.

The V call is TRBV5-1, the J call TRBJ1-3; D remains unclear. The CDR3 is made up of 14 amino acids. CDR1 is SGHRS, CDR2 YFSETQ, per germline. Trimming shortened V by 4 bases and J by 0 bases, and 8 bases separated the two germline ends. The CDR3 loop is CASSREGSGNTIYF. The CDR3 DNA reads as TGCGCCAGCAGCCGGGAGGGCTCTGGAAACACCATATATTTT.

This chain joins TRBV12-3 or TRBV12-4 and TRBJ2-5, with a tentative D call TRBD1 (6 bases). The germline V and J ends were trimmed by 6 bases and 4 bases, with 12 bases remaining between them. The CDR3 consists of 13 residues. The DNA for the CDR3 is TGTGCCAGCAGCCCCACGACAGGAGAGACCCAGTACTTC. Amino acids: CASSPTTGETQYF.

The J gene is TRBJ2-2, the V gene TRBV6-5, with TRBD1 matching 9 bases. Germline-derived CDR1 and CDR2 are MNHEY and SVGAGI. CDR3 length: 15 residues. V lost 6 bases and J lost 1; bases outside the gene matches: 3. As DNA, the CDR3 is TGTGCCAGCAGCCCGGGACAGGGGAACACCGGGGAGCTGTTTTTT. Its translation is CASSPGQGNTGELFF.

The rearrangement joins TRBV5-5 to TRBJ2-3; TRBD2 matches at 10 bases. Germline assignment: CDR1 SGHKS and CDR2 YYEKEE (reference sequence). There are 16 residues in the CDR3. Trimming removed 1 base from V and 6 bases from J; junction bases left unmatched: 8. This CDR3 reads CASSLSLAGIQDTQYF. CDR3 nucleotide sequence: TGTGCCAGCAGCTTGTCACTAGCGGGGATTCAGGATACGCAGTATTTT.

The chain has TRBV5-1 and TRBJ2-7; 9 positions match TRBD1. V dropped 4 bases and J dropped 4; count of bases not matched to a gene: 15. The CDR3 loop spans 17 amino acids. Germline V CDR1 and CDR2: SGHRS, YFSETQ. The CDR3 coding sequence is TGCGCCAGCAGCCCTTATTTCAGGACAGGGGCGTCGTACGAGCAGTACTTC. It is translated as CASSPYFRTGASYEQYF.